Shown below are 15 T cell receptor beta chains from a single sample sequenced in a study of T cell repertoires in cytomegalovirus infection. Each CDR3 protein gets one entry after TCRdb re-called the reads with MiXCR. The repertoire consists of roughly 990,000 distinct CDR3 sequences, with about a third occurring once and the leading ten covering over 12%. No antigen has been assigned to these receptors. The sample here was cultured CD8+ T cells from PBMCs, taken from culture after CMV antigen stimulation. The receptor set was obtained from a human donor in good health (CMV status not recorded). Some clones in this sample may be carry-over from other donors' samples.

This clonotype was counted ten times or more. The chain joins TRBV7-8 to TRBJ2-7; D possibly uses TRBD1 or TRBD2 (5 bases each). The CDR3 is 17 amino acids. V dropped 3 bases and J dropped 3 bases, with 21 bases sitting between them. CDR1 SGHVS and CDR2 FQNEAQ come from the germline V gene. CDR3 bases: TGTGCCAGCAGCTTGTCGTGGGGGTTAGCAGGCCACTACGAGCAGTACGTC. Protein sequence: CASSLSWGLAGHYEQYV.

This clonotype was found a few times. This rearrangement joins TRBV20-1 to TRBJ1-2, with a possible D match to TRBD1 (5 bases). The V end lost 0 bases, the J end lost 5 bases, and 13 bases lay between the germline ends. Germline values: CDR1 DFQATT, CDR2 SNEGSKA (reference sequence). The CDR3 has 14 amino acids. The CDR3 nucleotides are TGCAGTGCTAGAGAAAGGGGTTTAGAGTATGGCTACACCTTC. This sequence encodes CSARERGLEYGYTF.

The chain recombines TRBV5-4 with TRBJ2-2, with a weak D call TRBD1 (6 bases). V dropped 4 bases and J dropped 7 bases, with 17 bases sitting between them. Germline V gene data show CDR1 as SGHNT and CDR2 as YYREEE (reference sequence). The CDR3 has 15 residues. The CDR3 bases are TGTGCCAGCAGCCGTCGAGACCTAGGGGGCGGGGAGCTGTTTTTT. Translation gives CASSRRDLGGGELFF.

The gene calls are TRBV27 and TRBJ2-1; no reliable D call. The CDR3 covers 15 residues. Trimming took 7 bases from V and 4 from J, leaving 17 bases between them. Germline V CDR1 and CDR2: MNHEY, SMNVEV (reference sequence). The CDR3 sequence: CASNKGSLHYNEQFF. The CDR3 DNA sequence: TGTGCCAGCAATAAGGGCTCCCTCCATTACAATGAGCAGTTCTTC.

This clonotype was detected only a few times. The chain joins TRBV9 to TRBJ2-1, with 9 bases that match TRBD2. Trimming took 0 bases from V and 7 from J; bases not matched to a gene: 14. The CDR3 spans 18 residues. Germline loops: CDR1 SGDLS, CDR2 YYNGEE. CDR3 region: CASSVGPQGRGGSNEQFF. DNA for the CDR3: TGTGCCAGCAGCGTAGGCCCCCAGGGGCGGGGGGGCAGTAATGAGCAGTTCTTC.

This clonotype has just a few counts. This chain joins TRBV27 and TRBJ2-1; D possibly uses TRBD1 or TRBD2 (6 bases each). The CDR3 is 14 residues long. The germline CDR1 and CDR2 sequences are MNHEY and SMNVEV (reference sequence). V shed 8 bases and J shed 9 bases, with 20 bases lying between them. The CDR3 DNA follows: TGTGCCAGCTCCCAAGGGGGGCTGGGGAGTGAGCAGTTCTTC. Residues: CASSQGGLGSEQFF.

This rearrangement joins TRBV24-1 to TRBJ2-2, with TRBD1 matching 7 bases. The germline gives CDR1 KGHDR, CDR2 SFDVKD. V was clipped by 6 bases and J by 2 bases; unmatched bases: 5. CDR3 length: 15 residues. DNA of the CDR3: TGTGCCACCAGTACCGGGACAGTTAACACCGGGGAGCTGTTTTTT. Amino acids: CATSTGTVNTGELFF.

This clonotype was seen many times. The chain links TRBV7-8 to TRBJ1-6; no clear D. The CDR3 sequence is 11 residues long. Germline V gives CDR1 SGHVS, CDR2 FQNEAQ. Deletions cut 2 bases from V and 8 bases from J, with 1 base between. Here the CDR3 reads CASSLYSPLHF. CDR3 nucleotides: TGTGCCAGCAGCTTATATTCACCCCTCCACTTT.

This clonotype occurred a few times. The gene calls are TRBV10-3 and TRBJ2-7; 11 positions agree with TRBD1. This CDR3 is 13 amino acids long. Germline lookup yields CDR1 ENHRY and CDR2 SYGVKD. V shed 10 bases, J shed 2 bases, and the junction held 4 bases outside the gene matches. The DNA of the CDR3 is TGTGCCACCGGGACAGGGGGTACCTACGAGCAGTACGTC. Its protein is CATGTGGTYEQYV.

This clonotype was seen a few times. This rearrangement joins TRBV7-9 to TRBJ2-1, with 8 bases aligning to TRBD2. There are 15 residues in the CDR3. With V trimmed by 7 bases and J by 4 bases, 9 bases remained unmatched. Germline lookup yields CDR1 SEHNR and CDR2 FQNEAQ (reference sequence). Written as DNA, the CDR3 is TGTGCCAGCACCAGTCAGGCGGGGGGTTACAATGAGCAGTTCTTC. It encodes CASTSQAGGYNEQFF.

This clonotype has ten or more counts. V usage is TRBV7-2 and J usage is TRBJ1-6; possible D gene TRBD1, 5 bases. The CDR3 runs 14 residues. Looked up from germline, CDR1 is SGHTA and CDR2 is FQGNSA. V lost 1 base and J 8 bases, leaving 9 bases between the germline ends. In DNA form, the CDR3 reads TGTGCCAGCAGCTTAGGAGCGGGGGATTCACCCCTCCACTTT. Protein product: CASSLGAGDSPLHF.

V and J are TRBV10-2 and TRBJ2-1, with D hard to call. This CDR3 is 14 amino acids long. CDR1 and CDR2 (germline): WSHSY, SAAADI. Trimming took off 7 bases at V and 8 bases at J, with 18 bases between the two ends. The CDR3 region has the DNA TGCGCCAGCAAAGAGTCTCTGCCTTGGGATGAGCAGTTCTTC. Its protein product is CASKESLPWDEQFF.

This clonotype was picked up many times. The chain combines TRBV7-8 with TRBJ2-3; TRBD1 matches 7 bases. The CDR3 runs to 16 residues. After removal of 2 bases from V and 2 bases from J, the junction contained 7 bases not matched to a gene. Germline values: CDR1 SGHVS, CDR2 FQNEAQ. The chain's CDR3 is CASSLYRQGATDTQYF. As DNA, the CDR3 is TGTGCCAGCAGCTTATATCGACAGGGCGCCACAGATACGCAGTATTTT. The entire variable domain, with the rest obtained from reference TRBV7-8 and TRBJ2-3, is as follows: GAGVSQSPRYKVAKRGQDVALRCDPISGHVSLFWYQQALGQGPEFLTYFQNEAQLDKSGLPSDRFFAERPEGSVSTLKIQRTQQEDSAVYLCASSLYRQGATDTQYFGPGTRLTVL.

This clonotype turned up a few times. CDR3 sequence: CASSLGAGTANYGYTF. The DNA of the CDR3 is TGTGCCAGCAGCTTAGGAGCCGGGACAGCTAACTATGGCTACACCTTC. The rearrangement uses TRBV7-9 and TRBJ1-2, with 7 bases that match TRBD1. The germline gives CDR1 SEHNR, CDR2 FQNEAQ (reference sequence). This CDR3 region has 16 residues. The junction had 5 bases not matched to a gene; V was cut back by 1 base and J by 0 bases.

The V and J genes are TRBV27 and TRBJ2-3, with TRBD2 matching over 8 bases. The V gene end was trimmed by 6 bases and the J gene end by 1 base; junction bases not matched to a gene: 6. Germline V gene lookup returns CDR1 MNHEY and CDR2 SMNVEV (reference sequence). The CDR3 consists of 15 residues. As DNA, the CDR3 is TGTGCCAGCAGCCCGCGGGGGGACGGCACAGATACGCAGTATTTT. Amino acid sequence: CASSPRGDGTDTQYF.